This note documents a single T cell receptor beta chain sequence. What it recognizes is unknown. The second PCR ran about 6 to 11 cycles with a sample-barcoded 5' primer and J-beta primers. At least 2.5 million CDR3-containing paired-end reads were obtained per sample. MiXCR was run by TCRdb on the 5' RACE reads, yielding one entry per CDR3 protein. Of roughly 680,000 distinct CDR3 sequences in the sample, around 48% were seen once. The record originates from a study of blood T cells in healthy people across ages. Study conclusions and caveats: Compared with aged donors, long-lived donors showed fewer expanded clones, suggesting selection.

The CDR3 spans 16 residues. The V gene lost 1 base and the J gene lost 5 bases, with 18 bases spanning the gap. CDR1 is SGHRS, CDR2 YFSETQ, per germline. Isolation per sample recovered at least 6.5 million PBMCs. The chain couples TRBV5-1 to TRBJ2-5; TRBD1 might be the D (6 bases). Sequenced material: blood. The TCR comes from a woman in her fifties or sixties in good health. The CDR3 spells CASSLWTANAGETQYF. As DNA, the CDR3 is TGCGCCAGCAGCTTGTGGACAGCGAATGCAGGGGAGACCCAGTACTTC.